The clone carrying this T cell receptor (beta chain) was observed at least ten times. Its antigen is currently unknown. The sample belongs to a study of T-cell reconstitution after alpha-beta-depleted transplantation in children. Overall study findings and caveats: Several hundred graft clones that had expanded were reportedly the source of alpha-beta T cells about two months after transplant.

As it was prepared, the TCRbeta library received unique molecular identifiers. TCRdb reprocessed the PCR reads with MiXCR, giving one entry per CDR3 protein. The sample has about 200,000 distinct CDR3 sequences, roughly 6.5% seen once. Germline lookup yields CDR1 LGHNA and CDR2 YSLEER. This CDR3 region has 16 residues. V gave up 0 bases and J gave up 5 bases, with 16 bases separating them. The receptor was derived from a girl under two years old with combined immunodeficiency, due to receive a stem cell transplant. This chain uses TRBV4-3 with TRBJ1-2; a weak D match, TRBD1 (5 bases). Sequenced here: PBMCs, sampled before TCRalphabeta/CD19-depleted stem cell transplant. The CDR3 DNA reads TGCGCCAGCAGCCAAGAATCCCAGGGTGGAGTATATGGCTACACCTTC. Its protein product is CASSQESQGGVYGYTF.